This T cell receptor (beta chain) was observed in a study of shared clonotypes between healthy human individuals. Naive CD8 cells lacked CD45RO and underwent positive selection for CCR7, leaving out terminally differentiated effector memory CD45RA+ cells. Each of the donors was a healthy adult who was HIV-negative and had not had a recent acute infection or vaccination. This clone was seen just once. Genomic DNA (from each subset) was split evenly across several immunoSEQ plates. Assay used: immunoSEQ multiplex PCR; TCRdb lists only in-frame clones, some missing. The sample shows around 700,000 clones, roughly 94% of them seen only once. The germline V and J ends were trimmed by 5 bases and 6 bases, with 10 bases remaining between them. This CDR3 contains 13 residues. Germline assignment: CDR1 SGHDN and CDR2 FVKESK.

The material sequenced was naive CD8+ T cells sorted from blood. The TCR sequence derives from a young man in good health. The gene calls are TRBV14 and TRBJ2-2; tentatively, D is TRBD2 (6 bases). CDR3 nucleotide sequence: TGTGCCAGCAGCTGGAGGGCCCCCGGGGAGCTGTTTTTT. It encodes CASSWRAPGELFF. The entire variable domain, with the rest obtained from reference TRBV14 and TRBJ2-2, is as follows: EAGVTQFPSHSVIEKGQTVTLRCDPISGHDNLYWYRRVMGKEIKFLLHFVKESKQDESGMPNNRFLAERTGGTYSTLKVQPAELEDSGVYFCASSWRAPGELFFGEGSRLTVL.